Listed below are T cell receptor beta chains from one sample, sequenced in a study of CD8 T cells in Susac syndrome. TCRdb re-derived calls from the immunoSEQ multiplex PCR reads in MiXCR, one entry per CDR3 protein. The sample holds some 150,000 distinct CDR3 sequences; about 94% are singletons and the top ten take 0.2% to 0.25%. The sequenced sample consisted of CD8+ T cells from PBMCs. The receptors derive from a human donor with multiple sclerosis. Each CDR3 is given with its conserved first and last residue. A D gene is named only where the DNA matches it firmly. Only some rows state a clone size, as once, few, many or a class for expanded clones.

clone size | J gene | D gene | V gene | CDR3 DNA | CDR3 protein
. | TRBJ1-4 | . | TRBV5-5 | TGTGCCAGCAGCTTGTGGACGGATGAAAAACTGTTTTTT | CASSLWTDEKLFF
few | TRBJ2-3 | . | TRBV4-2 | TGTGCCAGCAGCCAAGAAAATCAGGACACAGATACGCAGTATTTT | CASSQENQDTDTQYF
. | TRBJ1-1 | . | TRBV30 | TGTGCCTGGAGTGTACCAATTACGTGGGGCACTGAAGCTTTCTTT | CAWSVPITWGTEAFF
once | TRBJ1-2 | TRBD1 | TRBV27 | TGTGCCAGCAGTTTATCGGCAGGGGGCTATGGCTACACCTTC | CASSLSAGGYGYTF
. | TRBJ1-1 | . | TRBV15 | TGTGCCACCAGCAGTCGGGGGAGGGAAACTGAAGCTTTCTTT | CATSSRGRETEAFF
. | TRBJ2-5 | TRBD2 | TRBV9 | TGTGCCAGCAGCGAGTCTGGCGGGGGGGCCCGAGAGACCCAGTACTTC | CASSESGGGARETQYF
. | TRBJ2-5 | . | TRBV7-8 | TGTGCCAGCAGCTTATCGGGCCCCCTACAGGGCTACAGCCAAGAGACCCAGTACTTC | CASSLSGPLQGYSQETQYF
. | TRBJ2-2 | TRBD1 | TRBV29-1 | TGCAGCGTTCTACAACAGGGGGCCTTCGGGGAGCTGTTTTTT | CSVLQQGAFGELFF
. | TRBJ1-2 | . | TRBV20-1 | TGCAGTGCGACTCACAGGGATAGCTATGGCTACACCTTC | CSATHRDSYGYTF
. | TRBJ2-3 | TRBD1 | TRBV7-2 | TGTGCCAGCAGCTTAGTTTTCCAGGGGGCCGGAGATACGCAGTATTTT | CASSLVFQGAGDTQYF
once | TRBJ2-5 | . | TRBV7-9 | TGTGCCAGCAGCCCACCCGACGGAGAGACCCAGTACTTC | CASSPPDGETQYF
. | TRBJ2-3 | . | TRBV7-9 | TGTGCCAGCAGTCCCGCCACAGATACGCAGTATTTT | CASSPATDTQYF
once | TRBJ1-1 | . | TRBV29-1 | TGCAGCGCTGAACAGGGGAACACTGAAGCTTTCTTT | CSAEQGNTEAFF
. | TRBJ2-7 | TRBD2 | TRBV20-1 | TGCAGTGCTAGAGGGACTAGCTACGAGCAGTACTTC | CSARGTSYEQYF
. | TRBJ2-7 | . | TRBV30 | TGTGCCTGGATAGGTCGGGGAGACTACGAGCAGTACTTC | CAWIGRGDYEQYF
once | TRBJ2-2 | . | TRBV5-1 | TGCGCCAGCAGGCAGGGGTGGACCGGGGAGCTGTTTTTT | CASRQGWTGELFF
. | TRBJ2-1 | TRBD2 | TRBV27 | TGTGCCAGCAGTGTCCCCACCCTAGCGGGGGGGCCCTATGAGCAGTTCTTC | CASSVPTLAGGPYEQFF
. | TRBJ2-5 | . | TRBV20-1 | TGCAGTGCCGCCTCGAGGATCTCAGGAGAGACCCAGTACTTC | CSAASRISGETQYF
. | TRBJ2-5 | . | TRBV3-1 | TGTGCCAGCAGCCAACGCCCTACTTTGCGGGTACAAGAGACCCAGTACTTC | CASSQRPTLRVQETQYF
. | TRBJ1-6 | . | TRBV27 | TGTGCCAGCAGTTATTCCGGTCTCTCACCCCTCCACTTT | CASSYSGLSPLHF
. | TRBJ2-3 | TRBD2 | TRBV4-1 | TGCGCCAGCAGCCAAGACCGGACTAGCGGGAGGTTGTCAGATACGCAGTATTTT | CASSQDRTSGRLSDTQYF
. | TRBJ1-1 | . | TRBV5-6 | TGTGCCAGCAGCTTCAGGGACTATGAAGCTTTCTTT | CASSFRDYEAFF
. | TRBJ1-2 | . | TRBV29-1 | TGCAGCGTTGAAGACCGACAGCCTTATGGCTACACCTTC | CSVEDRQPYGYTF
. | TRBJ2-2 | TRBD2 | TRBV29-1 | TGCAGCGCCTTTAGCGGGGGACAGAGCAGGGAGCTGTTTTTT | CSAFSGGQSRELFF
. | TRBJ2-7 | . | TRBV29-1 | TGCAGCGTTGAAGGGCAGTTCTTCGAGCAGTACTTC | CSVEGQFFEQYF
. | TRBJ1-5 | . | TRBV3-1 | TGTGCCAGCAGCCAAGGGATGAGGGGAGATCAGCCCCAGCATTTT | CASSQGMRGDQPQHF
. | TRBJ2-3 | . | TRBV29-1 | TGCAGCGTTTTAGGAGATACGCAGTATTTT | CSVLGDTQYF
once | TRBJ2-7 | TRBD2 | TRBV6-6 | TGTGCCAGCAGCCCGCGGGGGGACGGGCACTACGAGCAGTACTTC | CASSPRGDGHYEQYF
. | TRBJ2-3 | . | TRBV20-1 | TGCAGTGCCCGGATCATAAGGACAGAAGACACAGATACGCAGTATTTT | CSARIIRTEDTDTQYF
. | TRBJ1-5 | . | TRBV20-1 | TGCAGTGCCAGTGGGGGGCTAATCAATCAGCCCCAGCATTTT | CSASGGLINQPQHF
. | TRBJ1-5 | . | TRBV11-2 | TGTGCCAGCAGCTTAAGGGGGTTGAGCAATCAGCCCCAGCATTTT | CASSLRGLSNQPQHF
. | TRBJ2-7 | . | TRBV7-9 | TGTGCCAGCAGCTTAGATCCGAGCGAGCAGTACTTC | CASSLDPSEQYF
. | TRBJ1-1 | . | TRBV13 | TGTGCCAGCAGCATGGACGAGAGGACTGAAGCTTTCTTT | CASSMDERTEAFF
. | TRBJ2-7 | . | TRBV3-1 | TGTGCCAGCAGCCCTTGTGAAGGGGAGTACTTC | CASSPCEGEYF
. | TRBJ2-7 | . | TRBV2 | TGTGCCAGCAGGCAAACCGGGACGGACGAGCAGTACTTC | CASRQTGTDEQYF
. | TRBJ1-1 | TRBD1 | TRBV9 | TGTGCCAGCAGCCCTACAGGGGGGTCTAGGAACACTGAAGCTTTCTTT | CASSPTGGSRNTEAFF
. | TRBJ2-1 | TRBD1 | TRBV2 | TGTGCCAGCTGGGACAGGGGGTACAATGAGCAGTTCTTC | CASWDRGYNEQFF
. | TRBJ2-5 | . | TRBV25-1 | TGTGCCAGCAGTGAGGAGGGGCTCCAAGAGACCCAGTACTTC | CASSEEGLQETQYF
. | TRBJ1-2 | . | TRBV20-1 | TGCAGTGCTAAACCGGAGAATAACTATGGCTACACCTTC | CSAKPENNYGYTF
. | TRBJ1-1 | . | TRBV19 | TGTGCCAGTAGTATAGTAGGTACAAGGAACACTGAAGCTTTCTTT | CASSIVGTRNTEAFF
. | TRBJ1-6 | . | TRBV12-3/TRBV12-4 | TGTGCCAGCAGGGAGCGGTTCGGGTCACCCCTCCACTTT | CASRERFGSPLHF
. | TRBJ2-1 | TRBD2 | TRBV27 | TGTGCCAGCAGTTTATTTCCAGCGGGGGGTGGAAATGAGCAGTTCTTC | CASSLFPAGGGNEQFF
. | TRBJ2-7 | TRBD1 | TRBV7-6 | TGTGCCAGCAGCTTAGTAGGGACAGGGCACGAGCAGTACTTC | CASSLVGTGHEQYF
. | TRBJ2-1 | TRBD1 | TRBV29-1 | TGCAGCCATTTGGGGACAGGGGGACTTAATGAGCAGTTCTTC | CSHLGTGGLNEQFF
. | TRBJ1-6 | . | TRBV21-1 | TGTGCCAGCAGCAAAACCCAGGACAGGTCAACTAATTCACCCCTCCACTTT | CASSKTQDRSTNSPLHF
. | TRBJ2-7 | . | TRBV28 | TGTGCCAGCAGTTTAGTCAGGTTGCCCTCCTACGAGCAGTACTTC | CASSLVRLPSYEQYF
. | TRBJ2-1 | TRBD2 | TRBV3-1 | TGTGCCAGCAGCCCGTTAACTAGCGGGGGGGCCCCAGAGCAGTTCTTC | CASSPLTSGGAPEQFF
. | TRBJ2-7 | TRBD1 | TRBV12-3/TRBV12-4 | TGTGCCAGCAGCAGGACAGGGAAGCGCTACGAGCAGTACTTC | CASSRTGKRYEQYF
. | TRBJ2-6 | . | TRBV7-9 | TGTGCCAGCAGCTTATACGGCTCTGGGGCCAACGTCCTGACTTTC | CASSLYGSGANVLTF
. | TRBJ2-7 | . | TRBV2 | TGTGCCAGCACCCTGGCAGGGGCATCCTACGAGCAGTACTTC | CASTLAGASYEQYF
. | TRBJ2-1 | TRBD1 | TRBV29-1 | TGCAGCGTTGTGTTAGGGGGCGAGGTCCCTAGCTACAATGAGCAGTTCTTC | CSVVLGGEVPSYNEQFF
. | TRBJ2-5 | TRBD1 | TRBV12-3/TRBV12-4 | TGTGCCAGCAGTCCACATGGACAGGGAATTGGAGAGACCCAGTACTTC | CASSPHGQGIGETQYF
. | TRBJ1-6 | . | TRBV7-9 | TGTGCCAGCAGCTACCGGACAGATAATTCACCCCTCCACTTT | CASSYRTDNSPLHF
. | TRBJ1-1 | TRBD1 | TRBV6-2/TRBV6-3 | TGTGCCAGCAGTTTTTTCCAGGGGGCCGCTGAAGCTTTCTTT | CASSFFQGAAEAFF